This T cell receptor beta chain is from a study of response to subunit inactivated influenza vaccine (dated by TCRdb to between 2017 and 2018). With respect to the entire study: To follow how T cells responded to a trivalent subunit inactivated influenza vaccine, the researchers relied on deep quantitative profiling of the T cell receptor repertoire. On the study overall, not on this receptor specifically: According to the authors, only a limited number of new T cells may be recruited by each seasonal influenza vaccination.

A note on this clonotype: Its antigen remains unidentified. Base qualities are not provided; no much larger clone lies one nucleotide away.

Looking up the germline V gene (reference sequence) yields CDR1 DFQATT and CDR2 SNEGSKA. After removal of 6 bases from V and 1 base from J, the junction retains 11 bases not matched to a gene. Inclusive of the bounding cysteine and phenylalanine, the CDR3 is 15 residues long. Only the CDR3 region is kept as DNA, spanning 45 bases read in frame from base 1. Libraries were built with RT-PCR. Sequencing took place on an Illumina HiSeq 2500. TCRdb trimmed the raw reads at Q25, called clones with MiXCR and kept productive beta chains. Every distinct CDR3 protein forms one entry, paired with its most common genes and DNA. The sample table contains approximately 730,000 distinct CDR3 sequences; only one count was recorded for 14% of them. In total, the top ten clones hold 5.5% to 7% of the sample.

This chain is built from TRBV20-1 and TRBJ1-2; the junction holds 7 bases that match TRBD1. The sequence was obtained from a man aged 45-65 years who received an inactivated influenza vaccine. Donor details come from another sample of the same person, matched by shared clones. The material sequenced was PBMCs from blood, taken 14 days before vaccination. The CDR3 protein is CSAPPPTGSNYGYTF. DNA sequence: TGCAGTGCCCCACCACCGACAGGGAGTAACTATGGCTACACCTTC.